This T cell receptor (beta chain) was captured by sequencing in a study of beta chain features in type 1 diabetes. General study results and limits: In the patient group, naive, central memory and Treg TCRB repertoires seemed more alike than in the healthy donor group. All four CD4+ subsets of Type 1 diabetes patients contained TCRB CDR3s that were moderately but significantly shorter.

A note on this clone: As yet, its antigen is unknown.

Purities over 98% were achieved in all sorted populations. Germline CDR1 reads SGHTA; CDR2 reads FQGNSA. V shed 6 bases and J 5 bases; nucleotides not matched to a gene: 3. The CDR3 covers 13 residues. Expressed TCRB transcripts were sequenced, since all the RNA that had been isolated was reverse transcribed. Produced via immunoSEQ multiplex PCR; TCRdb's table is partial and in-frame only. The table has over 300,000 clones, around 9.7% seen once; the top ten hold around 1%. The TCR sequence derives from a man aged 30 to 39 with type 1 diabetes. The rearrangement uses TRBV7-2 and TRBJ2-1, with 8 bases that match TRBD1. Material: central memory CD4+ T cells from blood. The DNA for the CDR3 is TGTGCCAGCAGTTGGACAGGGAACAATGAGCAGTTCTTC. Amino acid sequence: CASSWTGNNEQFF.